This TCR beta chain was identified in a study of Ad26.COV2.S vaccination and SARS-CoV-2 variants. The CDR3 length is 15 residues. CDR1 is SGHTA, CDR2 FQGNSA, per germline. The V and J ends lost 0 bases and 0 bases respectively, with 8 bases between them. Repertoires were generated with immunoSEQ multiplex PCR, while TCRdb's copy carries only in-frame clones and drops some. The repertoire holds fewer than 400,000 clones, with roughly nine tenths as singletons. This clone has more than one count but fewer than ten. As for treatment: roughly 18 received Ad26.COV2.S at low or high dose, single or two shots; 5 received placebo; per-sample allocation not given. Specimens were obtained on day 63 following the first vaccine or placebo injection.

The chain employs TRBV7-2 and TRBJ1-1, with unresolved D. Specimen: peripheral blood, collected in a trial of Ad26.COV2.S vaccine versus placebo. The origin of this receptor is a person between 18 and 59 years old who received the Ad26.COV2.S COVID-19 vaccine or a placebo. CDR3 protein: CASSLASAVNTEAFF. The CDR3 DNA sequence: TGTGCCAGCAGCTTAGCATCAGCCGTGAACACTGAAGCTTTCTTT.